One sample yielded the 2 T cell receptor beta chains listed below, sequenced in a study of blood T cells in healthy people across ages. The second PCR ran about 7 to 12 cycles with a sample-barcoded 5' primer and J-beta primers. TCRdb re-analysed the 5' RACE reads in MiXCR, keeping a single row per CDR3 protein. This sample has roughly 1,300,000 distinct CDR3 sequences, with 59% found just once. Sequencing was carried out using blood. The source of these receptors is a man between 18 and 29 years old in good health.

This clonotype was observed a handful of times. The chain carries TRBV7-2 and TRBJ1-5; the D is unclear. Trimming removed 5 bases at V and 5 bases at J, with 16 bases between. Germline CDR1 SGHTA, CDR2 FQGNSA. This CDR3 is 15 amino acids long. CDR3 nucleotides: TGTGCCAGCAGCGTCAGACAAGGGCGCGATCAGCCCCAGCATTTT. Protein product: CASSVRQGRDQPQHF.

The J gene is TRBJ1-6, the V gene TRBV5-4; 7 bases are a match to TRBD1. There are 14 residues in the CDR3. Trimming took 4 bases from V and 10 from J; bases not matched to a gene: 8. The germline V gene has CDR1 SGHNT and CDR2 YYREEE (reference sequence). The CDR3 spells CASSVDRVGSPLHF. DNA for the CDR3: TGTGCCAGCAGCGTCGACAGGGTCGGATCACCCCTCCACTTT.